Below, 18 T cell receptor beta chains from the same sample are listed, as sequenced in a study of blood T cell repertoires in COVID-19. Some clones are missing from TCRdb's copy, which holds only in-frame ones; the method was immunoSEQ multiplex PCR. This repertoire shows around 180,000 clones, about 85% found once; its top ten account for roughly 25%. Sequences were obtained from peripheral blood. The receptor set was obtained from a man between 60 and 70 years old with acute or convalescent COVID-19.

For the CDR3, the DNA is TGTGCGGCGGGGGATTATGGCTACACCTTC. Translating gives CAAGDYGYTF. The chain links TRBV3-1 (or the pseudogene TRBV3-2) to TRBJ1-2; possibly TRBD1 for D (5 bases). Germline V gives CDR1 LGHDT, CDR2 YNNKEL (reference sequence). There are 10 residues in the CDR3.

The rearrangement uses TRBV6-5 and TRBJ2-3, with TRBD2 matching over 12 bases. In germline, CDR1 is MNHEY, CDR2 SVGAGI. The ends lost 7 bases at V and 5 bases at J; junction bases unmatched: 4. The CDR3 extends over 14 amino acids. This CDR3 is CASTLAGGRDTQYF. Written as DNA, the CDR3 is TGTGCCAGCACTCTAGCGGGAGGGCGAGATACGCAGTATTTT.

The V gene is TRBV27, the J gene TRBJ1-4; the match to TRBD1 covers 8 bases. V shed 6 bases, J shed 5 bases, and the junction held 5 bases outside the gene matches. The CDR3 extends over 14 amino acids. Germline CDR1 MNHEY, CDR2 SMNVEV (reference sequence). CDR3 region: CASRRQGTNEKLFF. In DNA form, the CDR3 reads TGTGCCAGCAGACGACAGGGGACAAATGAAAAACTGTTTTTT.

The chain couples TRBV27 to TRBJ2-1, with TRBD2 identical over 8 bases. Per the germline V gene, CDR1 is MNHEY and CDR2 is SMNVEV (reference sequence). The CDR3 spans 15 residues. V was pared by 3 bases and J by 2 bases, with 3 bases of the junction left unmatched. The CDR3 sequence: CASSFEGLAYNEQFF. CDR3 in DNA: TGTGCCAGCAGTTTTGAGGGACTAGCCTACAATGAGCAGTTCTTC.

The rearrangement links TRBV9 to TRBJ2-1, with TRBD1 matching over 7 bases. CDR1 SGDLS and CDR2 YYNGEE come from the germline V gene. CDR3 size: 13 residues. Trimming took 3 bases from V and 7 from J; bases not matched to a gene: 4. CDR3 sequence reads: CASSDGTANEQFF. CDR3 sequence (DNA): TGTGCCAGCAGCGATGGGACAGCAAATGAGCAGTTCTTC.

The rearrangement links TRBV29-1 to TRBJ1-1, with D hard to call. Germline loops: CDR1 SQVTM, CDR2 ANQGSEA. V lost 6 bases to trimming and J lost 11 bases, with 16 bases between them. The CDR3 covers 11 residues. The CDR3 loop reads CSVLTPQQAFF. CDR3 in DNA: TGCAGCGTGCTGACACCCCAGCAGGCTTTCTTT.

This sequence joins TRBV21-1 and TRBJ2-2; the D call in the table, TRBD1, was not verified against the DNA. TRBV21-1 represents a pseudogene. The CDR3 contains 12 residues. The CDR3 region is CRDSENTGELFF. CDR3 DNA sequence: TGTAGGGACAGTGAAAACACCGGGGAGCTGTTTTTT.

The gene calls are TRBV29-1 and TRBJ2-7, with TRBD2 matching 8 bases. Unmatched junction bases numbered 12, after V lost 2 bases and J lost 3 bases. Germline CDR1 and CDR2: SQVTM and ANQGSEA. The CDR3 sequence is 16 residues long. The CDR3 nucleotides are TGCAGCGTTGAACTCTTCGGGACTAGTGGACTCTACGAGCAGTACTTC. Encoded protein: CSVELFGTSGLYEQYF.

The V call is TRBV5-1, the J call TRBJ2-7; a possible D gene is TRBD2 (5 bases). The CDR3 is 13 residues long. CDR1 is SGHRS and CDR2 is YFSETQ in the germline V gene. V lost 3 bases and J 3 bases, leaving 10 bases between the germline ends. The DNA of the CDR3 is TGCGCCAGCAGCTGGACGGGGAACTACGAGCAGTACGTC. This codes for CASSWTGNYEQYV.

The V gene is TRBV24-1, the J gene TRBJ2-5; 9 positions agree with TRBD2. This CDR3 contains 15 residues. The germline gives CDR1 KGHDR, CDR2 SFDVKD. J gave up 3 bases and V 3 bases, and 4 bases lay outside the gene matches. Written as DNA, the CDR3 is TGTGCCACCAGTGATCCTCAGCGGGAGGAAGAGACCCAGTACTTC. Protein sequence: CATSDPQREEETQYF.

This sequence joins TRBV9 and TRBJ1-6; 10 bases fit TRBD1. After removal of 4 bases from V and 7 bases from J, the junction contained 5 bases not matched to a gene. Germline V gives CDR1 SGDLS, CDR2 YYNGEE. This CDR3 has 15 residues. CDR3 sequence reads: CASSPSGQGNSPLHF. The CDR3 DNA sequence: TGTGCCAGCAGCCCTTCGGGACAGGGGAATTCACCCCTCCACTTT.

CDR3 in amino acids: CASSMRQANTEAFF. The CDR3 DNA is TGTGCCAGCAGTATGAGACAGGCGAACACTGAAGCTTTCTTT. The rearrangement links TRBV27 to TRBJ1-1, with D possibly matching TRBD1 (6 bases). Germline lookup yields CDR1 MNHEY and CDR2 SMNVEV (reference sequence). This CDR3 region has 14 residues. V shed 5 bases and J shed 1 base, with 11 bases lying between them.

The CDR3 nucleotides read TGTGCCACCAGCAGAGATAACGTCGGAGATACGCAGTATTTT. Residues: CATSRDNVGDTQYF. The rearrangement uses TRBV15 and TRBJ2-3; D remains unclear. Germline V gene lookup returns CDR1 LNHNV and CDR2 YYDKDF (reference sequence). The CDR3 consists of 14 residues. V was trimmed by 0 bases and J by 5 bases, leaving 9 bases between them.

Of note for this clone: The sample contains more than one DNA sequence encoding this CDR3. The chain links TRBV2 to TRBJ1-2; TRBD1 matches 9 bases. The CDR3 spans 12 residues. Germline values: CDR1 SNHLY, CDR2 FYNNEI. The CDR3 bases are TGTGCGTCGGGACAGGGAAACTATGGCTACACCTTC. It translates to CASGQGNYGYTF.

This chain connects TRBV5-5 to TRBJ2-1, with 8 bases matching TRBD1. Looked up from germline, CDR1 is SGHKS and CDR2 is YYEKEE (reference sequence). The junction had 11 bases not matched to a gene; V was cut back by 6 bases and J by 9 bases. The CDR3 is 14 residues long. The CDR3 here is CASTRQGAGGEQFF. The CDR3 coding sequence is TGTGCCAGCACAAGGCAGGGGGCAGGCGGTGAGCAGTTCTTC.

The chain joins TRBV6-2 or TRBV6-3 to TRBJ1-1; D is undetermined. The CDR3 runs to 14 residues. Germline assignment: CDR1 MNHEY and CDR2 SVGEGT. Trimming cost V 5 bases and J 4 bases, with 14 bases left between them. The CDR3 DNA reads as TGTGCCAGCAGTGGTGTGACACAAGGCACTGAAGCTTTCTTT. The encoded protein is CASSGVTQGTEAFF.

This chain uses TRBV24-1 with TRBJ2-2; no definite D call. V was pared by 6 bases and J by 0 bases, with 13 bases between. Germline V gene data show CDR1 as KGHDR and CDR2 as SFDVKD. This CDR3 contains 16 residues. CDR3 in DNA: TGTGCCACCAGTAAGAGCACCGCCCCGAACACCGGGGAGCTGTTTTTT. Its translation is CATSKSTAPNTGELFF.

The CDR3 sequence: CASSTSGDSGELFF. As DNA, the CDR3 is TGTGCCAGCAGCACTAGCGGGGATTCCGGGGAGCTGTTTTTT. The V and J genes are TRBV7-9 and TRBJ2-2; TRBD2 aligns across 10 bases. The J segment lost 6 bases and the V segment lost 5 bases, leaving 3 bases of the junction unmatched. The CDR3 length is 14 residues. Looked up from germline, CDR1 is SEHNR and CDR2 is FQNEAQ (reference sequence).